These T cell receptor beta chains were read from a single sample in a study of cytomegalovirus exposure and HLA in healthy donors. Data came from immunoSEQ multiplex PCR; TCRdb stores just in-frame clones and leaves some out. Listed are about 88,000 clones; approximately 6% falls within the top ten. Sequences were obtained from PBMCs. The receptors here all came from a girl aged 5 to 17 in good health and CMV-seropositive. Both conserved end residues are part of each CDR3. A D gene is named only where the DNA matches it firmly.

TRBJ1-2,TRBV7-6,NA,CASSPLSDGYTF,TGTGCCAGCAGCCCACTATCGGATGGCTACACCTTC
TRBJ1-5,TRBV19,NA,CASTAWSSNQPQHF,TGTGCCAGTACCGCATGGAGTAGCAATCAGCCCCAGCATTTT
TRBJ1-5,TRBV1,NA,CTSSQELGQGDNQPQHF,TGCACCAGCAGCCAAGAGTTAGGACAGGGGGACAATCAGCCCCAGCATTTT
TRBJ1-6,TRBV5-5,NA,CASSLASGSPLHF,TGTGCCAGCAGCTTGGCCTCAGGTTCACCCCTCCACTTT
TRBJ2-5,TRBV28,NA,CASSLTSGTQYF,TGTGCCAGCAGTTTGACCTCGGGGACCCAGTACTTC
TRBJ2-1,TRBV14,NA,CASSLGVNEQFF,TGTGCCAGCAGCCTAGGGGTGAATGAGCAGTTCTTC
TRBJ2-4,TRBV2,NA,CASTTANIQYF,TGTGCCAGCACGACAGCAAACATTCAGTACTTC
TRBJ2-1,TRBV7-9,NA,CASSLGGRGSYNEQFF,TGTGCCAGCAGCTTAGGCGGCAGAGGCTCCTACAATGAGCAGTTCTTC
TRBJ2-1,TRBV6-5,NA,CASINGYEQFF,TGTGCCAGCATCAACGGGTATGAGCAGTTCTTC
TRBJ1-4,TRBV27,TRBD1,CASSQLPGTGREKLFF,TGTGCCAGCAGCCAGCTTCCCGGGACAGGGCGTGAAAAACTGTTTTTT
TRBJ1-6,TRBV7-2,NA,CASSLDGGSPLHF,TGTGCCAGCAGCTTAGACGGGGGTTCACCCCTCCACTTT
TRBJ2-2,TRBV27,NA,CASSFAGATGELFF,TGTGCCAGCAGTTTCGCAGGGGCTACCGGGGAGCTGTTTTTT
TRBJ1-4,TRBV6-5,NA,CASRAGGGSNEKLFF,TGTGCCAGCAGGGCTGGGGGGGGTAGTAATGAAAAACTGTTTTTT
TRBJ2-4,TRBV9,NA,CASSVGGSGQLAKNIQYF,TGTGCCAGCAGCGTAGGGGGTTCGGGACAACTAGCCAAAAACATTCAGTACTTC
TRBJ2-5,TRBV20-1,NA,CSARTGETQYF,TGCAGTGCTAGAACAGGGGAGACCCAGTACTTC
TRBJ2-3,TRBV18,TRBD1,CASSPYVGTGNTDTQYF,TGTGCCAGCTCACCGTATGTCGGGACAGGGAACACAGATACGCAGTATTTT
TRBJ1-2,TRBV4-3,TRBD1,CASSLQAPGQGVPIPYGYTF,TGCGCCAGCAGCCTTCAGGCTCCGGGACAGGGGGTTCCTATACCCTATGGCTACACCTTC
TRBJ2-3,TRBV29-1,NA,CSVEGGGAPDTQYF,TGCAGCGTTGAAGGAGGGGGGGCCCCAGATACGCAGTATTTT
TRBJ1-2,TRBV9,TRBD1,CASSVGWTGANYGYTF,TGTGCCAGCAGCGTAGGATGGACAGGTGCTAACTATGGCTACACCTTC
TRBJ2-1,TRBV4-2,NA,CASSPFVRDEQFF,TGTGCCAGCAGCCCATTCGTCCGGGATGAGCAGTTCTTC
TRBJ2-3,TRBV4-3,TRBD2,CASSQDPLAGAWGDTQYF,TGCGCCAGCAGCCAAGATCCTCTAGCGGGGGCTTGGGGAGATACGCAGTATTTT
TRBJ1-1,TRBV4-3,TRBD1,CASSQDLGQGVAEAFF,TGCGCCAGCAGCCAAGATCTAGGACAGGGAGTGGCTGAAGCTTTCTTT
TRBJ1-1,TRBV29-1,NA,CSVGNIGLTPGTEAFF,TGCAGCGTCGGAAACATAGGGCTGACCCCGGGGACTGAAGCTTTCTTT
TRBJ1-5,TRBV2,TRBD1,CASGAGQLAQPQHF,TGTGCCAGCGGGGCGGGACAGTTGGCTCAGCCCCAGCATTTT
TRBJ1-1,TRBV5-6,TRBD1,CASSLLQGAWGTEAFF,TGTGCCAGCAGCTTACTCCAGGGGGCGTGGGGCACTGAAGCTTTCTTT
TRBJ1-6,TRBV11-2,TRBD1,CASSPAGQGAYSPLHF,TGTGCCAGCAGCCCAGCGGGACAGGGGGCTTATTCACCCCTCCACTTT
TRBJ1-5,TRBV7-9,NA,CASSKDSSNQPQHF,TGTGCCAGCAGCAAGGACAGTAGCAATCAGCCCCAGCATTTT
TRBJ1-1,TRBV29-1,NA,CSVEVGGVTEAFF,TGCAGCGTTGAAGTAGGGGGAGTGACTGAAGCTTTCTTT
TRBJ1-4,TRBV9,NA,CASSVFPGRSEKLFF,TGTGCCAGCAGCGTATTTCCGGGAAGGAGTGAAAAACTGTTTTTT
TRBJ2-5,TRBV7-9,TRBD2,CASSLGGGQETQYF,TGTGCCAGCAGCCTTGGGGGGGGGCAAGAGACCCAGTACTTC
TRBJ2-7,TRBV4-1,TRBD1,CASSIRDRDSEQYF,TGCGCCAGCAGCATCCGGGACAGGGATAGCGAGCAGTACTTC
TRBJ1-2,TRBV5-5,NA,CASSLGAASNYGYTF,TGTGCCAGCAGCTTGGGGGCAGCTTCTAACTATGGCTACACCTTC
TRBJ1-5,TRBV28,NA,CASSYTGPMSNQPQHF,TGTGCCAGCAGTTATACAGGGCCTATGAGCAATCAGCCCCAGCATTTT
TRBJ2-7,TRBV11-2,TRBD2,CASSSPWEGLSTSYEQYF,TGTGCCAGCAGCTCCCCATGGGAGGGCCTGTCTACCTCCTACGAGCAGTACTTC
TRBJ1-2,TRBV2,NA,CAIPGGYTF,TGTGCCATTCCAGGGGGCTACACCTTC
TRBJ1-1,TRBV7-9,NA,CASSSTDGTEAFF,TGTGCCAGCAGTTCTACCGACGGGACTGAAGCTTTCTTT
TRBJ2-1,TRBV28,NA,CASTEWDTTRSYNEQFF,TGTGCCAGCACCGAATGGGACACTACCCGCTCCTACAATGAGCAGTTCTTC
TRBJ1-4,TRBV30,TRBD1,CAWTTGAEKLFF,TGTGCCTGGACGACAGGGGCAGAAAAACTGTTTTTT
TRBJ1-2,TRBV4-3,NA,CASSHATGAYGYTF,TGCGCCAGCAGCCATGCGACGGGTGCTTATGGCTACACCTTC
TRBJ1-1,TRBV30,NA,CAWSVLLNTEAFF,TGTGCCTGGAGTGTACTTCTGAACACTGAAGCTTTCTTT
TRBJ2-1,TRBV10-3,TRBD2,CAISESTSGGNYNEQFF,TGTGCCATCAGTGAGTCGACTAGCGGGGGCAACTACAATGAGCAGTTCTTC
TRBJ1-1,TRBV6-1,TRBD1,CASSDHRGTETGGNTEAFF,TGTGCCAGCAGTGATCACCGGGGCACTGAGACAGGGGGGAACACTGAAGCTTTCTTT
TRBJ1-1,TRBV7-6,NA,CASSSEVNTEAFF,TGTGCCAGCAGCTCCGAGGTGAACACTGAAGCTTTCTTT
TRBJ1-6,TRBV4-1,NA,CASKAGGMDSPLHF,TGCGCCAGCAAGGCAGGTGGAATGGATTCACCCCTCCACTTT
TRBJ1-6,TRBV19,TRBD1,CASNPGAGGNSPLHF,TGTGCCAGTAACCCCGGGGCAGGGGGTAACTCACCCCTACACTTT
TRBJ2-1,TRBV7-2,NA,CASSLSGSYGGQFF,TGTGCCAGCAGCTTATCGGGGTCCTACGGTGGGCAGTTCTTC
TRBJ2-1,TRBV5-6,NA,CASSLRDNEQFF,TGTGCCAGCAGCTTGCGGGATAATGAGCAGTTCTTC
TRBJ2-1,TRBV4-3,TRBD2,CASSRLAGGYSYNEQFF,TGCGCCAGCAGCCGACTAGCGGGGGGGTACTCCTACAATGAGCAGTTCTTC
TRBJ1-2,TRBV28,TRBD1,CASSLNPGQGGYGYTF,TGTGCCAGCAGTTTAAATCCGGGACAGGGAGGCTATGGCTACACCTTC
TRBJ1-2,TRBV19,TRBD1,CASSQDRGGYTF,TGTGCCAGTAGCCAGGACAGGGGAGGCTACACCTTC
TRBJ1-1,TRBV6-1,TRBD1,CASSARTGTVTEAFF,TGTGCCAGCAGTGCCCGGACAGGGACCGTGACTGAAGCTTTCTTT
TRBJ2-5,TRBV12-5,NA,CASGLQVETQYF,TGTGCTAGTGGTTTGCAGGTAGAGACCCAGTACTTC
TRBJ1-4,TRBV4-2,NA,CASSQETEPGGEKLFF,TGTGCCAGCAGCCAAGAAACGGAACCCGGGGGGGAAAAACTGTTTTTT
TRBJ1-6,TRBV10-3,NA,CAIKEQLPNSPLHF,TGTGCCATCAAAGAACAGCTGCCCAATTCACCCCTCCACTTT
TRBJ2-7,TRBV5-6,TRBD1,CASSSGTGRGEQYF,TGTGCCAGCAGCTCGGGGACAGGGCGTGGCGAGCAGTACTTC
TRBJ2-5,TRBV5-1,NA,CASSSQGAGETQYF,TGCGCCAGCAGCTCCCAAGGGGCTGGAGAGACCCAGTACTTC
TRBJ1-5,TRBV6-1,NA,CASSEYRSNQPQHF,TGTGCCAGCAGTGAATACCGGAGCAATCAGCCCCAGCATTTT
TRBJ1-1,TRBV7-9,TRBD1,CASSPTTGQGKAFF,TGTGCCAGCAGCCCTACCACGGGACAGGGAAAAGCTTTCTTT
TRBJ2-7,TRBV27,TRBD2,CASSPGLAGDSSYEQYF,TGTGCCAGCAGTCCCGGACTAGCGGGGGATAGCTCCTACGAGCAGTACTTC
TRBJ2-5,TRBV5-1,NA,CASSLHGGEQETQYF,TGCGCCAGCAGCTTGCACGGAGGGGAGCAAGAGACCCAGTACTTC